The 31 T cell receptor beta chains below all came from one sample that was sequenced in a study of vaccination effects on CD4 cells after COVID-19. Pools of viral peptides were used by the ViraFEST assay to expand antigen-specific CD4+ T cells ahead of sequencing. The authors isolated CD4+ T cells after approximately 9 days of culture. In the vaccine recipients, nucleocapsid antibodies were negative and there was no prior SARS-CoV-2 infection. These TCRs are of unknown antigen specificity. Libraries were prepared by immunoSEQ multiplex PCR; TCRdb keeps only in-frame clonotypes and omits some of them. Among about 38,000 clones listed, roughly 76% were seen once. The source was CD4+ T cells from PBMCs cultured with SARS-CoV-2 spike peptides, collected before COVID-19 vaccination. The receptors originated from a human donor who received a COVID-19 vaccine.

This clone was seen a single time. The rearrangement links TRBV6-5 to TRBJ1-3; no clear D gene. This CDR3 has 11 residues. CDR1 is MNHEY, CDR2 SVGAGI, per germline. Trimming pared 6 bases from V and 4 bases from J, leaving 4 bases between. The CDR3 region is CASRTGNTIYF. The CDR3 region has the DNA TGTGCCAGCAGGACAGGAAACACCATATATTTT.

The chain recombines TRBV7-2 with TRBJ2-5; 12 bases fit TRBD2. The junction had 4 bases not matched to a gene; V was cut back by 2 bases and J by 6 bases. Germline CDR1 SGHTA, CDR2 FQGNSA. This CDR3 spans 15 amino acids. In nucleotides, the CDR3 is TGTGCCAGCAGCTTACTAGCGGGGGGGCCGAAGACCCAGTACTTC. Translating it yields CASSLLAGGPKTQYF. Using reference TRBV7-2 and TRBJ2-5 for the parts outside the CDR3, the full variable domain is GAGVSQSPSNKVTEKGKDVELRCDPISGHTALYWYRQSLGQGLEFLIYFQGNSAPDKSGLPSDRFSAERTGGSVSTLTIQRTQQEDSAVYLCASSLLAGGPKTQYFGPGTRLLVL.

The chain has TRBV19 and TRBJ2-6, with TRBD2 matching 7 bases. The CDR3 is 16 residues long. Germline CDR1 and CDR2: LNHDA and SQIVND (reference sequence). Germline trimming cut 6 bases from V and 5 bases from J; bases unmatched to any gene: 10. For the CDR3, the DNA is TGTGCCAGTAGCCGCTCCACAGCGGGGCGGGCCAACGTCCTGACTTTC. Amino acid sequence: CASSRSTAGRANVLTF.

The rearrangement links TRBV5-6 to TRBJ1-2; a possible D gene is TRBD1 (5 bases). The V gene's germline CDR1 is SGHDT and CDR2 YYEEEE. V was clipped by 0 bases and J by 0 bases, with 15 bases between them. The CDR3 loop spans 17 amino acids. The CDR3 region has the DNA TGTGCCAGCAGCTTGGGGGTCAGGGATTACTCTAACTATGGCTACACCTTC. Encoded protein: CASSLGVRDYSNYGYTF.

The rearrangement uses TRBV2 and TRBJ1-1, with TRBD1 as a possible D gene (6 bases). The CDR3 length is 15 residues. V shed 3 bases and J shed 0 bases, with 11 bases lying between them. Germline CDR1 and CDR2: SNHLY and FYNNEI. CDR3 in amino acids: CASSDRGLLNTEAFF. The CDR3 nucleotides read TGTGCCAGCAGTGACAGGGGCCTCTTGAACACTGAAGCTTTCTTT.

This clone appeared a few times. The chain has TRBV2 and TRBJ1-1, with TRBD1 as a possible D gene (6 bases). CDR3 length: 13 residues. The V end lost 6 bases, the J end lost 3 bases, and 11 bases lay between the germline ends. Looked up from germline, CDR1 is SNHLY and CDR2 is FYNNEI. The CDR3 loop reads CASSGTGYTEAFF. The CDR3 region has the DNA TGTGCCAGCAGCGGCACAGGGTACACTGAAGCTTTCTTT.

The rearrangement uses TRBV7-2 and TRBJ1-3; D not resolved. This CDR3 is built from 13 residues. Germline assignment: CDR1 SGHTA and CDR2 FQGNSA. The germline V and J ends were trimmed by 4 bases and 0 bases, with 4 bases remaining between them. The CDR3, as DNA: TGTGCCAGCAGCTCTTACTCTGGAAACACCATATATTTT. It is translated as CASSSYSGNTIYF. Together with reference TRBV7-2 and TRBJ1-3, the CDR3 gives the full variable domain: GAGVSQSPSNKVTEKGKDVELRCDPISGHTALYWYRQSLGQGLEFLIYFQGNSAPDKSGLPSDRFSAERTGGSVSTLTIQRTQQEDSAVYLCASSSYSGNTIYFGEGSWLTVV.

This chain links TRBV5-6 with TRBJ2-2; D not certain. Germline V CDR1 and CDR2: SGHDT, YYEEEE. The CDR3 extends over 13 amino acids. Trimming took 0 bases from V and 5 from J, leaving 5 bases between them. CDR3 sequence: CASSLVATGELFF. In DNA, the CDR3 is TGTGCCAGCAGCTTGGTTGCGACCGGGGAGCTGTTTTTT.

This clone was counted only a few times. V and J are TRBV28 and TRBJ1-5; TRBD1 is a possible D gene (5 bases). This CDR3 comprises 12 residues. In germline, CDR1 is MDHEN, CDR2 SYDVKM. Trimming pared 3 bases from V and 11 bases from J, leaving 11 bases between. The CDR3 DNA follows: TGTGCCAGCAGTTTCAGGGCGGAGGCCCAGCATTTT. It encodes CASSFRAEAQHF.

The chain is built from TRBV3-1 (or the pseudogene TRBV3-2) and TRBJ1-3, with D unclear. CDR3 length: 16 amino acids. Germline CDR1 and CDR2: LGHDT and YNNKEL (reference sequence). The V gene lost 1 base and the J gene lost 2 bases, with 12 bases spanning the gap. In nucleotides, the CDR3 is TGTGCCAGCAGCCAAGGTCTCGGGAGGGCTGGAAACACCATATATTTT. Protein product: CASSQGLGRAGNTIYF.

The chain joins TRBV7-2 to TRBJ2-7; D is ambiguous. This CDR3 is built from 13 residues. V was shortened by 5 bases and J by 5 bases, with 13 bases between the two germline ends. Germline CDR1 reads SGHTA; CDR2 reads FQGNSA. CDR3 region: CASSITVRDEQYF. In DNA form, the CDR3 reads TGTGCCAGCAGCATAACGGTCAGAGACGAGCAGTACTTC.

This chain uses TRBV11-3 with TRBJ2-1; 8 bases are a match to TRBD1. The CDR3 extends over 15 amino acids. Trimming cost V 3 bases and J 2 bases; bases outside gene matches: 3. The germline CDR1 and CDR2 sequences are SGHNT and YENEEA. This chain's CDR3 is CASSFGTGAYNEQFF. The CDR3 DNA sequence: TGTGCCAGCAGCTTTGGGACAGGAGCCTACAATGAGCAGTTCTTC.

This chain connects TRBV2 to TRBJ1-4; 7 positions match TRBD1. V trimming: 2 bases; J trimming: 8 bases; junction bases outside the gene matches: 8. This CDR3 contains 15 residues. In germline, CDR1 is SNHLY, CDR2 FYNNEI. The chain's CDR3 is CASSEKTGSIEKLFF. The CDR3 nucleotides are TGTGCCAGCAGTGAAAAGACAGGGAGCATCGAAAAACTGTTTTTT. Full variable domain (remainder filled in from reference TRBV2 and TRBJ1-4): EPEVTQTPSHQVTQMGQEVILRCVPISNHLYFYWYRQILGQKVEFLVSFYNNEISEKSEIFDDQFSVERPDGSNFTLKIRSTKLEDSAMYFCASSEKTGSIEKLFFGSGTQLSVL.

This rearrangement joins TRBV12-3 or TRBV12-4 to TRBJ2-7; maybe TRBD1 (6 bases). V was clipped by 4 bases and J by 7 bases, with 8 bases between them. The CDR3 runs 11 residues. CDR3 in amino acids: CASSSTGEQYF. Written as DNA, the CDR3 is TGTGCCAGCAGTTCAACAGGGGAGCAGTACTTC.

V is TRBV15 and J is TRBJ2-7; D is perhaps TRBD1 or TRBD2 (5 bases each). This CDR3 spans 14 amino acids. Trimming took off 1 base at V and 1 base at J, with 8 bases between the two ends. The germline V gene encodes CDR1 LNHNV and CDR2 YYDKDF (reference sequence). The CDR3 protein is CATSRGGRSYEQYF. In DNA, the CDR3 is TGTGCCACCAGCAGAGGGGGGAGATCCTACGAGCAGTACTTC.

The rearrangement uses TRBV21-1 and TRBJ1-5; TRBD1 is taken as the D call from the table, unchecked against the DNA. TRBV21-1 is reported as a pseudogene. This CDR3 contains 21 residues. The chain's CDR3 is CASSKKGTAKLGLIGNQPQHF. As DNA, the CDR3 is TGTGCCAGCAGCAAAAAGGGGACAGCAAAACTGGGGCTTATAGGCAATCAGCCCCAGCATTTT.

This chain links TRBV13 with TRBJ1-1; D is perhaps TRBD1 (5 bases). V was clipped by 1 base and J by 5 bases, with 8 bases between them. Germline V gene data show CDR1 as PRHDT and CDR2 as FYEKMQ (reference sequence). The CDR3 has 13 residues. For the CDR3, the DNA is TGTGCCAGCAGCTTAGAAGAGGGGACTGAAGCTTTCTTT. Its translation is CASSLEEGTEAFF.

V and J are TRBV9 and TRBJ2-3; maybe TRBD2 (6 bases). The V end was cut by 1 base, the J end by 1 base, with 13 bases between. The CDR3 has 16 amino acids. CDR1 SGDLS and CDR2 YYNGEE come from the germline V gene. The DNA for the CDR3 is TGTGCCAGCAGCGTAAGGGCTAGCGTACGCACAGATACGCAGTATTTT. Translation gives CASSVRASVRTDTQYF.

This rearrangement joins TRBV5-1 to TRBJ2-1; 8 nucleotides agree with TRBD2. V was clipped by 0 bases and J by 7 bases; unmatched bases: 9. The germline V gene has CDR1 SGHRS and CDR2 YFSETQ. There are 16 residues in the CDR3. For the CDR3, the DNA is TGCGCCAGCAGCTTGGCCGGGGGGGCGCAGGGAAATGAGCAGTTCTTC. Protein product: CASSLAGGAQGNEQFF.

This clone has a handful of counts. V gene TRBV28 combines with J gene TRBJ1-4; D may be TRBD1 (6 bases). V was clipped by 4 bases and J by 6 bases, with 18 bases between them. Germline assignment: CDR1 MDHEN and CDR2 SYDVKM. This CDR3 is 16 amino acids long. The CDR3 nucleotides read TGTGCCAGCAGTTCACAAGGACAGCTGGGGGATGAAAAACTGTTTTTT. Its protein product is CASSSQGQLGDEKLFF.

The CDR3: CASSRRFQETQYF. CDR3 sequence (DNA): TGTGCCAGCAGCAGGAGGTTTCAAGAGACCCAGTACTTC. The chain joins TRBV11-1 to TRBJ2-5, with a weak D call TRBD2 (5 bases). Trimming cost V 5 bases and J 2 bases, with 9 bases left between them. Germline CDR1 reads SGHAT; CDR2 reads FQDESV (reference sequence). This CDR3 is 13 amino acids long.

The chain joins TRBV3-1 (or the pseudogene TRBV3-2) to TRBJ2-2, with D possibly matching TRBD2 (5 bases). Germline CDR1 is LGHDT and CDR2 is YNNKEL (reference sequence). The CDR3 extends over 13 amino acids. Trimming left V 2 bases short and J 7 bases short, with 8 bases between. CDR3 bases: TGTGCCAGCAGCCAATCGGAGGTCGGGGAGCTGTTTTTT. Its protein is CASSQSEVGELFF.

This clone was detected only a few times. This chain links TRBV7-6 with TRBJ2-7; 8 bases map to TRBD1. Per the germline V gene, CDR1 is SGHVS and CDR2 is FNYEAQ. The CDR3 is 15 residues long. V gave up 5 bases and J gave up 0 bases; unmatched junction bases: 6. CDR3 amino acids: CASSARTGNSYEQYF. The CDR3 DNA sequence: TGTGCCAGCAGCGCGCGGACAGGGAACTCCTACGAGCAGTACTTC.

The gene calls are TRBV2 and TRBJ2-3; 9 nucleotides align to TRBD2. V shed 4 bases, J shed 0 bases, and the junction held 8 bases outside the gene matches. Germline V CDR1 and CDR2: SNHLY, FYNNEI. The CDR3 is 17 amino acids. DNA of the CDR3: TGTGCCAGCAGTGGGGGACTAGCAGGTGCTAGCACAGATACGCAGTATTTT. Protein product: CASSGGLAGASTDTQYF.

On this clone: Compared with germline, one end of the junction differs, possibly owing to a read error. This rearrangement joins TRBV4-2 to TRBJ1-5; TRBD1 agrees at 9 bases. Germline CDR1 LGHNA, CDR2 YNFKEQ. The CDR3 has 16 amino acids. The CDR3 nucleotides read TGTGCCAGCAGCCCCGGTACGGACAGGGGCAAGCAGCCCCAGCATTTT. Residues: CASSPGTDRGKQPQHF.

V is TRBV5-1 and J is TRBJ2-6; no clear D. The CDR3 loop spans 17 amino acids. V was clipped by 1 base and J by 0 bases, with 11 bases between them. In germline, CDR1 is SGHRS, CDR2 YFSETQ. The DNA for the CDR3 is TGCGCCAGCAGCTTGTCCGTAATGGGCTCTGGGGCCAACGTCCTGACTTTC. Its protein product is CASSLSVMGSGANVLTF.

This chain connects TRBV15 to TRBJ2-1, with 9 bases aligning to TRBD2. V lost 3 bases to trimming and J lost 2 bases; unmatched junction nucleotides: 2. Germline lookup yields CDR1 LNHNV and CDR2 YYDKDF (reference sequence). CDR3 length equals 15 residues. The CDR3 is CATSSGLATYNEQFF. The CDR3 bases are TGTGCCACCAGCAGCGGACTAGCGACCTACAATGAGCAGTTCTTC. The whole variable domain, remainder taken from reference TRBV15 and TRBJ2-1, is DAMVIQNPRYQVTQFGKPVTLSCSQTLNHNVMYWYQQKSSQAPKLLFHYYDKDFNNEADTPDNFQSRRPNTSFCFLDIRSPGLGDTAMYLCATSSGLATYNEQFFGPGTRLTVL.

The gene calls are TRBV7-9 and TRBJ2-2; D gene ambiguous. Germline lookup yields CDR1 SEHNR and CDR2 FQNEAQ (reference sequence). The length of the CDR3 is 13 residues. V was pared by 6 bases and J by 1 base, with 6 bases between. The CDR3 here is CASSQRNTGELFF. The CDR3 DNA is TGTGCCAGCAGTCAGAGGAACACCGGGGAGCTGTTTTTT.

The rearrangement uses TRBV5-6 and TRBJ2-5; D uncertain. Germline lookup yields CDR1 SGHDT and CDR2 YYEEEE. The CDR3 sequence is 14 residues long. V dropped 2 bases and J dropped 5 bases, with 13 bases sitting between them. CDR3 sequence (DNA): TGTGCCAGCAGCTTTCGCGTAGGAGCGGAGACCCAGTACTTC. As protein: CASSFRVGAETQYF.

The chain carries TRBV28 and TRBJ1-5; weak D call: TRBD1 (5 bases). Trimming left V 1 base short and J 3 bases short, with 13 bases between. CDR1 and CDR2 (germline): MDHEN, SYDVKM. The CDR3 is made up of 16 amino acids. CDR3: CASSLSTVALNQPQHF. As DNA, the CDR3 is TGTGCCAGCAGTTTATCGACAGTGGCACTCAATCAGCCCCAGCATTTT.

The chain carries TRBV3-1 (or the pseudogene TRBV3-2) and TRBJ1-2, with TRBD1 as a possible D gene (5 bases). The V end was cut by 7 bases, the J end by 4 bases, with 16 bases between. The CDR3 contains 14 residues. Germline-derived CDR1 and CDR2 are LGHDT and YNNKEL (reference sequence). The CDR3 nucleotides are TGTGCCAGCACCCAGGAAGGGGAAACCTATGGCTACACCTTC. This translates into CASTQEGETYGYTF.